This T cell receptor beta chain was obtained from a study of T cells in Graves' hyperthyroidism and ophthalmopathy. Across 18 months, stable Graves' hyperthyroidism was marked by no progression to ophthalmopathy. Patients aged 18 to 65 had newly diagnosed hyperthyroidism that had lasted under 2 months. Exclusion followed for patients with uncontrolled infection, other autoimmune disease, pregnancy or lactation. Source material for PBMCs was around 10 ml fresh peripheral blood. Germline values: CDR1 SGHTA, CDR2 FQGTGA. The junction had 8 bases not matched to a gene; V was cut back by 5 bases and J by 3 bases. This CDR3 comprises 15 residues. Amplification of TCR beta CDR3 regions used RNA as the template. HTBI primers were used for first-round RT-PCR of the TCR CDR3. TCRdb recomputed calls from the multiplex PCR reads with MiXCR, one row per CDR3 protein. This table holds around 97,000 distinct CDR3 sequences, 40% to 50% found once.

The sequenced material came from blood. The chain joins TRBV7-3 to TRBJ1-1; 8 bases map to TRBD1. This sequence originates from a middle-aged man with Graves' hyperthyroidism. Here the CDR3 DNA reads TGTGCCAGCAGCGTTTGGACAGGGAGGGACACTGAAGCTTTCTTT. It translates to CASSVWTGRDTEAFF.